A single sample is the source of the 3 T cell receptor beta chains below, sequenced in a study of regulatory T cells in long-lasting Graves disease. Time point denoted: persistent/refractory GD, antithyroid drugs over 5 years with positive TRAb. The TCR library was prepared using RNA isolated from PBMCs. CDR3 regions were amplified by Arm-PCR using iRepertoire HTBI primers to build TCR beta libraries. TCRdb redid the calling of the multiplex PCR reads with MiXCR, one entry per CDR3 protein. The table shows roughly 300,000 distinct CDR3 sequences, with roughly a fifth occurring only once. The starting material was peripheral blood mononuclear cells (PBMCs), obtained when the disease was refractory, from a patient treated with antithyroid drugs. These receptors came from a female donor with Graves disease.

As concerns this clonotype: This sequence may be a read error, since a much larger clone differs from it by one base. The chain employs TRBV2 and TRBJ2-7; D possibly corresponds to TRBD2 (5 bases). Germline CDR1 SNHLY, CDR2 FYNNEI. The CDR3 totals 15 residues. The CDR3 spells CATQRRTGSSYERYF. The CDR3 bases are TGTGCCACACAGCGCAGGACTGGAAGCTCCTACGAGCGGTACTTC.

This clonotype occurred a few times. V usage is TRBV27 and J usage is TRBJ1-1; tentatively, D is TRBD1 (6 bases). Trimming left V 3 bases short and J 4 bases short, with 12 bases between. The CDR3 runs to 14 residues. Germline assignment: CDR1 MNHEY and CDR2 SMNVEV (reference sequence). CDR3 DNA: TGTGCCAGCAGTTTGTCAGGGGTCGTCACTGAAGCTTTCTTT. This gives the protein CASSLSGVVTEAFF.

This clonotype was counted at least ten times. V usage is TRBV11-2 and J usage is TRBJ1-5; D is uncertain. Trimming left V 0 bases short and J 7 bases short, with 7 bases between. The CDR3 is made up of 13 amino acids. CDR1 is SGHAT, CDR2 FQNNGV, per germline. The DNA of the CDR3 is TGTGCCAGCAGCTTAGAGTCCGGGCAGCCCCAGCATTTT. Translated, it gives CASSLESGQPQHF.